The 29 T cell receptor beta chains below were found in one sample sequenced in a study of cytomegalovirus exposure and HLA in healthy donors. The PCR contained 60 Vbeta and 13 Jbeta primers. Method: immunoSEQ multiplex PCR; TCRdb's copy keeps in-frame clones and lacks some. The listing records roughly 100,000 clones. Input material: PBMCs. These receptor sequences come from a man aged 50 to 60 in good health and CMV-seronegative.

The chain recombines TRBV30 with TRBJ1-2; TRBD1 matches at 8 bases. Germline V gene data show CDR1 as GTSNPN and CDR2 as SVGIG (reference sequence). The CDR3 has 13 amino acids. V was pared by 2 bases and J by 7 bases, with 6 bases of the junction left unmatched. The CDR3 sequence is CAWSTRQGTGYTF. The CDR3, as DNA: TGTGCCTGGAGTACCCGACAGGGGACTGGCTACACCTTC.

V gene TRBV19 combines with J gene TRBJ2-3; perhaps TRBD1 as D (6 bases). Germline CDR1 is LNHDA and CDR2 is SQIVND (reference sequence). The CDR3 sequence is 13 residues long. V was pared by 10 bases and J by 4 bases, with 15 bases between. CDR3 residues: CATCSTGSDTQYF. DNA for the CDR3: TGTGCCACATGCTCTACAGGGTCAGATACGCAGTATTTT.

The genes are TRBV19 and TRBJ1-2, with D possibly being TRBD1 (5 bases). Germline V gene data show CDR1 as LNHDA and CDR2 as SQIVND (reference sequence). The CDR3 contains 14 residues. V was shortened by 4 bases and J by 5 bases, with 14 bases between the two germline ends. The CDR3 loop is CASSTQGGSYGYTF. The CDR3, as DNA: TGTGCCAGTAGTACGCAGGGTGGGTCTTATGGCTACACCTTC.

V and J are TRBV9 and TRBJ1-3; possible D gene TRBD1, 6 bases. The CDR3 spans 14 residues. Germline V gene lookup returns CDR1 SGDLS and CDR2 YYNGEE. V was shortened by 4 bases and J by 0 bases, with 8 bases between the two germline ends. The CDR3 sequence is CASSSDSSGNTIYF. Written as DNA, the CDR3 is TGTGCCAGCAGCTCGGACAGCTCTGGAAACACCATATATTTT.

This chain connects TRBV11-1 to TRBJ2-2; the D is unclear. Germline loops: CDR1 SGHAT, CDR2 FQDESV (reference sequence). The CDR3 contains 15 residues. Trimming removed 1 base from V and 3 bases from J, with 9 bases in between. CDR3 amino acids: CASSLGVSDTGELFF. CDR3 nucleotide sequence: TGTGCCAGCAGCTTAGGAGTGTCGGACACCGGGGAGCTGTTTTTT.

The chain couples TRBV7-9 to TRBJ1-1; D unclear. The CDR3 is 13 residues long. CDR1 SEHNR and CDR2 FQNEAQ come from the germline V gene (reference sequence). V lost 5 bases and J 0 bases, leaving 7 bases between the germline ends. The CDR3, as DNA: TGTGCCAGCAGCGCGGACTTGAACACTGAAGCTTTCTTT. Translating it yields CASSADLNTEAFF.

Note on this clone: The same CDR3 can be traced to other DNA sequences in this sample. The genes are TRBV13 and TRBJ2-7; the D gene is possibly TRBD1 (7 bases). Germline lookup yields CDR1 PRHDT and CDR2 FYEKMQ (reference sequence). V lost 6 bases, J lost 4 bases, and 19 bases lay in between. The length of the CDR3 is 15 residues. The CDR3 here is CASSQRQGGGYEQYF. CDR3 sequence (DNA): TGTGCCAGCAGTCAAAGACAGGGAGGAGGGTACGAGCAGTACTTC.

The rearrangement links TRBV2 to TRBJ2-2; 8 bases agree with TRBD1. The CDR3 contains 14 residues. V lost 11 bases and J lost 4; bases outside the gene matches: 9. Germline-derived CDR1 and CDR2 are SNHLY and FYNNEI. The CDR3: CAGETGAFTGELFF. CDR3 in DNA: TGTGCCGGTGAGACAGGGGCGTTCACCGGGGAGCTGTTTTTT.

The rearrangement uses TRBV6-1 and TRBJ1-1; D remains unclear. The CDR3 consists of 14 residues. In germline, CDR1 is MNHNS, CDR2 SASEGT. V was cut by 6 bases and J by 3 bases, with 14 bases left in between. CDR3 amino acids: CASSLGRGDTEAFF. CDR3 coding DNA: TGTGCCAGCAGCTTAGGACGCGGGGACACTGAAGCTTTCTTT.

V and J are TRBV29-1 and TRBJ2-1, with D perhaps TRBD1 or TRBD2 (6 bases each). The CDR3 spans 12 residues. Germline CDR1 is SQVTM and CDR2 is ANQGSEA. With 5 bases removed from V and 6 bases from J, the gap between germline ends came to 11 bases. The CDR3 coding sequence is TGCAGCGTTCAAGGAGGGGGCAATGAGCAGTTCTTC. It is translated as CSVQGGGNEQFF.

The chain uses TRBV7-9 and TRBJ1-5; TRBD1 matches 7 bases. Germline-derived CDR1 and CDR2 are SEHNR and FQNEAQ (reference sequence). The V segment lost 4 bases and the J segment 3 bases; nucleotides outside the gene matches: 12. There are 17 residues in the CDR3. The CDR3 DNA reads as TGTGCCAGCAGCTCCTCCGCCGGACAGGTTCCCAATCAGCCCCAGCATTTT. Translated: CASSSSAGQVPNQPQHF.

J is TRBJ1-1 and V is TRBV25-1; D perhaps matches TRBD1 (5 bases). The V end was cut by 2 bases, the J end by 5 bases, with 15 bases between. Germline lookup yields CDR1 MGHDK and CDR2 SYGVNS. CDR3 size: 15 residues. The CDR3 sequence: CASSESAGVETEAFF. The CDR3 DNA reads TGTGCCAGCAGTGAAAGTGCGGGGGTAGAGACTGAAGCTTTCTTT.

The CDR3 DNA sequence: TGCAGTGCCAACCGGGGAGCGACCCAGTACTTC. It specifies CSANRGATQYF. The gene calls are TRBV20-1 and TRBJ2-5, with D perhaps TRBD2 (5 bases). This CDR3 contains 11 residues. V shed 6 bases and J shed 7 bases, with 12 bases lying between them. Per germline, CDR1 DFQATT and CDR2 SNEGSKA (reference sequence).

The chain uses TRBV7-2 and TRBJ1-1, with D possibly being TRBD1 (5 bases). The germline V gene encodes CDR1 SGHTA and CDR2 FQGNSA. V was trimmed by 3 bases and J by 0 bases, leaving 11 bases between them. The CDR3 spans 15 residues. The CDR3 here is CASSLQGGVNTEAFF. The CDR3 DNA is TGTGCCAGCAGCTTGCAGGGTGGCGTGAACACTGAAGCTTTCTTT.

The chain joins TRBV5-1 to TRBJ1-2; TRBD1 agrees at 9 bases. V dropped 2 bases and J dropped 8; count of bases not matched to a gene: 1. The CDR3 loop spans 12 amino acids. CDR1 is SGHRS and CDR2 is YFSETQ in the germline V gene. The CDR3 reads CASSFGQGGYTF. The DNA for the CDR3 is TGCGCCAGCAGCTTCGGACAGGGGGGCTACACCTTC.

The genes are TRBV2 and TRBJ2-2; D uncertain. V gave up 0 bases and J gave up 3 bases, with 2 bases separating them. Germline CDR1 reads SNHLY; CDR2 reads FYNNEI. CDR3 length: 13 residues. The CDR3 is CASSEADTGELFF. The CDR3 DNA follows: TGTGCCAGCAGTGAAGCCGACACCGGGGAGCTGTTTTTT.

The V and J genes are TRBV4-3 and TRBJ1-1; no definite D call. The CDR3 covers 14 residues. V lost 4 bases and J 4 bases, leaving 13 bases between the germline ends. CDR1 and CDR2 (germline): LGHNA, YSLEER. CDR3 DNA sequence: TGCGCCAGCAGCCTGGAACTAGGAGGCACTGAAGCTTTCTTT. This codes for CASSLELGGTEAFF.

Comment on this clone: Distinct nucleotide sequences in the sample also encode this CDR3. This chain connects TRBV7-2 to TRBJ1-2; 8 nucleotides align to TRBD1. The CDR3 runs 14 residues. Per germline, CDR1 SGHTA and CDR2 FQGNSA. Germline trimming cut 3 bases from V and 6 bases from J; bases unmatched to any gene: 6. The CDR3 DNA is TGTGCCAGCAGCTTGCAGGGGGCTATGAATGGCTACACCTTC. It specifies CASSLQGAMNGYTF. The full variable domain, in which reference TRBV7-2 and TRBJ1-2 provide the parts outside the CDR3, is GAGVSQSPSNKVTEKGKDVELRCDPISGHTALYWYRQSLGQGLEFLIYFQGNSAPDKSGLPSDRFSAERTGGSVSTLTIQRTQQEDSAVYLCASSLQGAMNGYTFGSGTRLTVV.

The chain recombines TRBV7-9 with TRBJ1-5; 7 bases map to TRBD1. The CDR3 is 14 residues long. Germline lookup yields CDR1 SEHNR and CDR2 FQNEAQ (reference sequence). J gave up 0 bases and V 5 bases, and 1 base lay outside the gene matches. This chain's CDR3 is CASSGDSSNQPQHF. DNA of the CDR3: TGTGCCAGCAGCGGGGACAGTAGCAATCAGCCCCAGCATTTT.

The chain recombines TRBV27 with TRBJ1-2, with 11 bases identical to TRBD1. Germline V gene data show CDR1 as MNHEY and CDR2 as SMNVEV (reference sequence). The CDR3 consists of 15 residues. V was clipped by 3 bases and J by 0 bases; unmatched bases: 0. The DNA of the CDR3 is TGTGCCAGCAGTTTGGGACAGGGGGCTAACTATGGCTACACCTTC. Translated, it gives CASSLGQGANYGYTF.

The chain combines TRBV6-1 with TRBJ1-1; D unclear. The CDR3 has 15 residues. CDR1 is MNHNS, CDR2 SASEGT, per germline. V was clipped by 3 bases and J by 2 bases, with 13 bases between them. This CDR3 is CASSDTPWANTEAFF. CDR3 sequence (DNA): TGTGCCAGCAGTGATACCCCCTGGGCCAACACTGAAGCTTTCTTT.

This chain connects TRBV4-3 to TRBJ2-3, with D perhaps TRBD1 (6 bases). The germline V gene has CDR1 LGHNA and CDR2 YSLEER. The CDR3 is made up of 16 amino acids. The V end was cut by 0 bases, the J end by 5 bases, with 15 bases between. This chain's CDR3 is CASSQDIGTGKDTQYF. The CDR3 DNA reads TGCGCCAGCAGCCAAGATATCGGTACAGGGAAAGATACGCAGTATTTT.

The V gene is TRBV18, the J gene TRBJ2-5; D uncertain. The V gene's germline CDR1 is KGHSH and CDR2 LQKENI. The CDR3 contains 12 residues. Trimming removed 4 bases at V and 1 base at J, with 4 bases between. This CDR3 is CASSRLQETQYF. CDR3 DNA sequence: TGTGCCAGCTCACGACTCCAAGAGACCCAGTACTTC.

J is TRBJ2-5 and V is TRBV27; 7 bases align to TRBD2. Germline CDR1 and CDR2: MNHEY and SMNVEV (reference sequence). This CDR3 is built from 15 residues. The trim removed 3 bases at V and 5 bases at J, leaving 9 bases unmatched. The CDR3 region has the DNA TGTGCCAGCAGTTTGAAAGCGGGAAGCCGGGAGACCCAGTACTTC. Translating gives CASSLKAGSRETQYF.

V usage is TRBV4-3 and J usage is TRBJ2-1; D gene ambiguous. CDR1 is LGHNA, CDR2 YSLEER, per germline. The CDR3 loop spans 13 amino acids. V gave up 4 bases and J gave up 4 bases, with 8 bases separating them. CDR3 protein: CASSPWRYNEQFF. CDR3 DNA: TGCGCCAGCAGCCCCTGGCGGTACAATGAGCAGTTCTTC.

The chain has TRBV27 and TRBJ1-5, with D hard to call. CDR1 is MNHEY and CDR2 is SMNVEV in the germline V gene (reference sequence). The CDR3 runs to 15 residues. V was cut by 0 bases and J by 3 bases, with 9 bases left in between. As DNA, the CDR3 is TGTGCCAGCAGTTTATCTGGCAGGTACAATCAGCCCCAGCATTTT. Translation: CASSLSGRYNQPQHF.

The rearrangement links TRBV10-3 to TRBJ1-1, with a possible D match to TRBD1 (5 bases). The CDR3 has 13 residues. Germline values: CDR1 ENHRY, CDR2 SYGVKD. Trimming removed 3 bases at V and 8 bases at J, with 13 bases between. The CDR3 nucleotides read TGTGCCATCAGTGAATTCGGGCAGGGAGAAGCTTTCTTT. As protein: CAISEFGQGEAFF.

V and J are TRBV7-9 and TRBJ1-2, with D hard to call. Germline values: CDR1 SEHNR, CDR2 FQNEAQ (reference sequence). The CDR3 spans 13 residues. V lost 4 bases to trimming and J lost 2 bases, with 8 bases between them. The CDR3 bases are TGTGCCAGCAGCTCAGTGTTGAACTATGGCTACACCTTC. This sequence encodes CASSSVLNYGYTF.

The V and J genes are TRBV5-1 and TRBJ1-1; TRBD1 agrees at 10 bases. The V segment lost 3 bases and the J segment 5 bases; nucleotides outside the gene matches: 7. CDR1 SGHRS and CDR2 YFSETQ come from the germline V gene. The CDR3 length is 15 residues. CDR3 amino acids: CASSSPGTGETEAFF. CDR3 sequence (DNA): TGCGCCAGCAGCTCACCCGGGACAGGGGAGACTGAAGCTTTCTTT.